The sequence of this T cell receptor (beta chain) was determined in a study of shared clonotypes between healthy human individuals (dated by TCRdb to 2020 to 2022). Study-level background: A couple of women and three men aged 18 to 49 years were included in the cohort. Between about 0.8 and 9 billion PBMCs per donor were obtained by leukapheresis. The study deeply sequenced blood TCR repertoires of five healthy adults to estimate repertoire size and the extent of clonotype sharing between individuals. To increase sequencing depth and limit assay-specific biases, TCR repertoire library preparation and sequencing were carried out by different laboratories using diverse techniques. For each donor, CD4 naive and CD4 memory were each run on three plates, CD8 naive on two plates, and CD8 memory on one plate. General study outcomes and caveats: Incomplete sequencing was indicated by rarefaction of sorted-subset datasets, despite the large sequencing depth. Across four donors, roughly 5% of naive CD4, roughly 3.5% of naive CD8, approximately 2.5% of memory CD4, and roughly 0.4% of memory CD8 clonotypes were shared. Because the study included only a small number of donors, the genetic and exposure-history diversity represented was limited. Naive subsets generally had larger estimated clonotype richness than memory subsets did. Based on pairwise subsampling, the degree of clonotype sharing among donors was expected to be affected by sequencing depth. Higher generation probabilities were observed for clonotypes shared by all four sorted-subset donors than for non-shared clonotypes. Sampling was restricted to blood, and TCR repertoires in tissues likely differ from the TCR repertoires found in blood.

Using the deep immunoSEQ assay, multiplex PCR amplified TCR CDR3 regions from genomic DNA. For each cell subset, the extracted genomic DNA was distributed evenly across all wells of several immunoSEQ 96-well plates, and each plate served as one replicate. For sorted subsets, approximately 190 ng of genomic DNA, equivalent to 30,000 or so T cell genomes, went into each replicate PCR. Purified libraries were quantified with a Qubit 3.0 fluorometer, sized on a Bioanalyzer 2100, and re-quantified with the KAPA Library Quantification kit. A separate single-read 150-cycle Illumina NextSeq 550 flow cell was used to sequence each immunoSEQ 96-well plate. Per the authors' processing: Because the immunoSEQ output held only junctional sequences and lacked quality scores, the filtering could not match the filtering applied to full-length reads. To assign V/J genes and CDR3, sequences were annotated against IMGT germline references using PyIR, a Python wrapper for IgBLAST v1.9. Reads with weak V/J assignments (E-value above 1e-6), missing CDR3, stop codons, out-of-frame junctions, or ambiguous translated residues were removed. A V3J clonotype was defined by an identical inferred V gene, J gene, and CDR3 amino acid sequence. Percentage overlap between repertoires was computed as shared unique clonotypes divided by the size of the smaller repertoire. Three approaches were used to assess repertoire richness: RTK rarefaction, the Chao1 estimator, and Recon v2.1 estimates of unobserved clonotypes. OLGA was used to compute generation probabilities for all TCRbeta clonotypes that the gDNA method yielded from four donors. This immuneACCESS table, as held by TCRdb, lists in-frame sequences with V and J called but not all clones. Of the missing ones, under half trace to an unresolved V gene in checked studies; the others have no known cause. V and J calls and clone size come straight from that table; D and trimming were deduced from the DNA. This sample comprises millions of clones, 90% to 95% of them detected only once. The ten largest clonotypes hold under 0.15% of the sample.

Looking up the germline V gene yields CDR1 SNHLY and CDR2 FYNNEI. The CDR3 measures 14 amino acids from cysteine to phenylalanine. The kept DNA is CDR3 alone, 42 bases in frame from the first base. The junction shows trimming of 1 base on V and 15 bases on J, and the gene matches do not reach 7 bases of it. Healthy HIV-negative adults with no recently reported acute infections or vaccinations were included as donors. Every donor was a Caucasian adult living in Nashville, Tennessee, USA. Magnetic negative selection was used to enrich CD4+ T cells, after which naive cells were positively selected on CD45RA and the negative fraction became the memory subset. Blood was obtained by leukapheresis, after which PBMCs were separated by Ficoll-Histopaque density gradient centrifugation and cryopreserved in liquid nitrogen vapor phase. Analytical flow cytometry was used to check the purity and quantity of each magnetically sorted T cell population. Genomic DNA was isolated from every sorted fraction and measured by UV absorbance on a Nanodrop 2000c.

As for this clone: Which antigen it targets is not known. Qualities for individual bases were not recorded, and no much larger clone is one base off.

The source is a man in his late teens or twenties in good health. The V and J segments used are TRBV2 and TRBJ2-1; TRBD2 agrees with 12 junctional bases. Sequencing was carried out using naive CD4+ T cells sorted from blood. This specimen's cell subset or site label, interpreted: CD45RA+ positively selected. The CDR3 reads as follows: CASSEGTSGTGGFF. The nucleotides read TGTGCCAGCAGTGAAGGGACTAGCGGGACAGGAGGGTTCTTC.